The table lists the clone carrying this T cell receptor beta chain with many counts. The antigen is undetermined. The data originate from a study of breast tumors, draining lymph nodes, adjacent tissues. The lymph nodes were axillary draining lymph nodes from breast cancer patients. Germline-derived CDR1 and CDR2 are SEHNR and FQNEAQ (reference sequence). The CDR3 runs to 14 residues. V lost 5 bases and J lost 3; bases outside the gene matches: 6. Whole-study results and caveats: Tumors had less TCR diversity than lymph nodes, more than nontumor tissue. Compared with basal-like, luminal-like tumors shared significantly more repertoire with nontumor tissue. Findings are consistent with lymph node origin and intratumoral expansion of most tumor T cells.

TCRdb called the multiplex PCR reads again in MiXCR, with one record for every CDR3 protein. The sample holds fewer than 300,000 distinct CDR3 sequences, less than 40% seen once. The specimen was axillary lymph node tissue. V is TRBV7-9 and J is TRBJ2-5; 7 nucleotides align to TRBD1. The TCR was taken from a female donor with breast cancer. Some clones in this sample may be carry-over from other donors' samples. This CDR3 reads CASSLATGKETQYF. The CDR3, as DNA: TGTGCCAGCAGCCTGGCGACAGGGAAAGAGACCCAGTACTTC.